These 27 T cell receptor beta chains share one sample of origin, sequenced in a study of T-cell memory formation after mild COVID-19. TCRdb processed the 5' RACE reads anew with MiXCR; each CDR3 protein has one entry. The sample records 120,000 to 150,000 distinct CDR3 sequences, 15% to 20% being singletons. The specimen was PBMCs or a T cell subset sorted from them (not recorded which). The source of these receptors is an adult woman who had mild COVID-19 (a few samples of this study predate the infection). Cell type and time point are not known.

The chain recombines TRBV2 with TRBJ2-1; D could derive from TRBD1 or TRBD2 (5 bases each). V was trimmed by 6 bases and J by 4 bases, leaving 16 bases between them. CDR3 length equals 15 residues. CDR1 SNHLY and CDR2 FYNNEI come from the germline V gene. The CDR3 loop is CASSIDKGPYNEQFF. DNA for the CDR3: TGTGCCAGCAGCATAGACAAGGGACCTTACAATGAGCAGTTCTTC. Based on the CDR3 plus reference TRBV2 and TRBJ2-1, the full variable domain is EPEVTQTPSHQVTQMGQEVILRCVPISNHLYFYWYRQILGQKVEFLVSFYNNEISEKSEIFDDQFSVERPDGSNFTLKIRSTKLEDSAMYFCASSIDKGPYNEQFFGPGTRLTVL.

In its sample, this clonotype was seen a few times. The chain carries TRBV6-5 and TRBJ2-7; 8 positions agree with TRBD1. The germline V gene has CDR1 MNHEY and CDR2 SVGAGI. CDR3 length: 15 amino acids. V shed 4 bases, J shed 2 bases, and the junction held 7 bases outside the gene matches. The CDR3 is CASSSPGQVAYEQYF. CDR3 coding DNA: TGTGCCAGCAGTTCCCCGGGACAGGTCGCCTACGAGCAGTACTTC.

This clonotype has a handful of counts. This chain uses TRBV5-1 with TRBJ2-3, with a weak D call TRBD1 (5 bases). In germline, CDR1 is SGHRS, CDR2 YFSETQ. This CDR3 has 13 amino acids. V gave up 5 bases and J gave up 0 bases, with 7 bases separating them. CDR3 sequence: CASRTVSTDTQYF. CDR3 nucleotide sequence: TGCGCCAGCAGGACAGTTAGCACAGATACGCAGTATTTT.

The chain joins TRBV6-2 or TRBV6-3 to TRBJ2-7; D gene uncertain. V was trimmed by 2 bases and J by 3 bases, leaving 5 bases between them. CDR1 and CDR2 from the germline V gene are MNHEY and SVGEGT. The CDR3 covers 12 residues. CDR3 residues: CASSYTNYEQYF. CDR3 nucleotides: TGTGCCAGCAGTTACACTAACTACGAGCAGTACTTC.

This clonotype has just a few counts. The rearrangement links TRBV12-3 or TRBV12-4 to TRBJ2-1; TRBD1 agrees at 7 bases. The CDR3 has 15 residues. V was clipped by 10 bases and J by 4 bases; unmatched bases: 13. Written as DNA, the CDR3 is TGTGCCATGACTCTTAGGGGGCGCGGGTACAATGAGCAGTTCTTC. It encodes CAMTLRGRGYNEQFF.

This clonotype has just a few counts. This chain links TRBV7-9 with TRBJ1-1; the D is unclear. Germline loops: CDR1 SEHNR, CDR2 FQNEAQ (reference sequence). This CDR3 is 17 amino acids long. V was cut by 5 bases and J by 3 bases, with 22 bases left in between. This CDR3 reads CASSPLRIRESDTEAFF. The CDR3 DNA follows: TGTGCCAGCAGCCCCCTGAGGATCCGGGAGTCGGACACTGAAGCTTTCTTT.

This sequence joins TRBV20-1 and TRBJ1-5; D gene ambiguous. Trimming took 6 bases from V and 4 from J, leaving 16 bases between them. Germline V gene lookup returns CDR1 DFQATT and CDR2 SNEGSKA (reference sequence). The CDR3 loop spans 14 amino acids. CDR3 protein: CSASLPRGNQPQHF. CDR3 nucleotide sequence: TGCAGTGCCTCGCTGCCTCGGGGTAATCAGCCCCAGCATTTT.

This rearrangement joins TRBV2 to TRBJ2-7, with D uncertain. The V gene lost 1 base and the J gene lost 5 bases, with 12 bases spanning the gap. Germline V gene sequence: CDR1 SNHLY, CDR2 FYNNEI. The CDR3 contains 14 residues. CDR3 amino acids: CASSEVRLGNEQYF. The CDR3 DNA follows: TGTGCCAGCAGTGAAGTGAGGTTAGGGAACGAGCAGTACTTC. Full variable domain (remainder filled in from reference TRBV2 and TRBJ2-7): EPEVTQTPSHQVTQMGQEVILRCVPISNHLYFYWYRQILGQKVEFLVSFYNNEISEKSEIFDDQFSVERPDGSNFTLKIRSTKLEDSAMYFCASSEVRLGNEQYFGPGTRLTVT.

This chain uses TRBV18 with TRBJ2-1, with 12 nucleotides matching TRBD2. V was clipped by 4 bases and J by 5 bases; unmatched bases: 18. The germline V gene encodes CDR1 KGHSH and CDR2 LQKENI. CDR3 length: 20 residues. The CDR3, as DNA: TGTGCCAGCTCACAAAGGAGACTAGCGGGGGCCGCGGCCATGGACAATGAGCAGTTCTTC. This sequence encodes CASSQRRLAGAAAMDNEQFF.

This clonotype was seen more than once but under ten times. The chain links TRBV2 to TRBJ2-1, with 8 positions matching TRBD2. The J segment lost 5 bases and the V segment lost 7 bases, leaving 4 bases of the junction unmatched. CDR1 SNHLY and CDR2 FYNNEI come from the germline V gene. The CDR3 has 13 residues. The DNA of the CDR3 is TGTGCCAGCACCGGGACTAGGCACAATGAGCAGTTCTTC. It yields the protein CASTGTRHNEQFF.

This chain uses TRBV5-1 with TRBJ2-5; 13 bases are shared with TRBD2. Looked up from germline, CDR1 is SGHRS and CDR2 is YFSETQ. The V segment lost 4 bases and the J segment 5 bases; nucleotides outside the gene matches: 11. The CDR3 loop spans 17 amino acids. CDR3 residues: CASSLDTSGGARETQYF. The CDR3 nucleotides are TGCGCCAGCAGCCTAGATACTAGCGGGGGGGCCCGGGAGACCCAGTACTTC.

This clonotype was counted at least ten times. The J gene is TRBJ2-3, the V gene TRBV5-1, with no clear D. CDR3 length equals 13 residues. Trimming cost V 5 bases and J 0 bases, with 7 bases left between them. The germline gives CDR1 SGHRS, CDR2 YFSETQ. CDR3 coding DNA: TGCGCCAGCAGTAAGGAAAGCACAGATACGCAGTATTTT. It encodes CASSKESTDTQYF. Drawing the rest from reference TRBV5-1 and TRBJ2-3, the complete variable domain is KAGVTQTPRYLIKTRGQQVTLSCSPISGHRSVSWYQQTPGQGLQFLFEYFSETQRNKGNFPGRFSGRQFSNSRSEMNVSTLELGDSALYLCASSKESTDTQYFGPGTRLTVL.

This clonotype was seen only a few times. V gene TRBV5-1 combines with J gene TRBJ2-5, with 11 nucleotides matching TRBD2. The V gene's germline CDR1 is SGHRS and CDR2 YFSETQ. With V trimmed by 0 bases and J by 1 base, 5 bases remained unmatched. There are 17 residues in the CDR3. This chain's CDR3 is CASSLGQLAGGQETQYF. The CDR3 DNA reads TGCGCCAGCAGCTTGGGGCAGCTAGCGGGGGGCCAAGAGACCCAGTACTTC. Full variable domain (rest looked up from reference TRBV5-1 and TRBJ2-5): KAGVTQTPRYLIKTRGQQVTLSCSPISGHRSVSWYQQTPGQGLQFLFEYFSETQRNKGNFPGRFSGRQFSNSRSEMNVSTLELGDSALYLCASSLGQLAGGQETQYFGPGTRLLVL.

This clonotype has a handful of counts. The CDR3 nucleotides are TGTGCCAGCAGGGGGGTGTCCGGGGCCAACGTCCTGACTTTC. Protein product: CASRGVSGANVLTF. The chain uses TRBV2 and TRBJ2-6; D possibly matches TRBD1 or TRBD2 (5 bases each). The CDR3 is 14 amino acids. Looked up from germline, CDR1 is SNHLY and CDR2 is FYNNEI. The V end was cut by 6 bases, the J end by 4 bases, with 10 bases between.

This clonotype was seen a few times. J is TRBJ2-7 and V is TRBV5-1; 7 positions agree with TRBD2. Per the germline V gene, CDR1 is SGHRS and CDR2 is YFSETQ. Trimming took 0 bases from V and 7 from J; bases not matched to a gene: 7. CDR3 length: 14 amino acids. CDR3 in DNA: TGCGCCAGCAGCTTGGCGGGTCCGCGGGAGGAGCAGTACTTC. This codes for CASSLAGPREEQYF.

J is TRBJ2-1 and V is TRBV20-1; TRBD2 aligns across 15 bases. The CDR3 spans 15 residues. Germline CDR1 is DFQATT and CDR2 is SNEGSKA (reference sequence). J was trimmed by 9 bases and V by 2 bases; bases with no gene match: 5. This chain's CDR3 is CSARWTSGGAGEQFF. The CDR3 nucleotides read TGCAGTGCTAGATGGACTAGCGGGGGGGCCGGTGAGCAGTTCTTC.

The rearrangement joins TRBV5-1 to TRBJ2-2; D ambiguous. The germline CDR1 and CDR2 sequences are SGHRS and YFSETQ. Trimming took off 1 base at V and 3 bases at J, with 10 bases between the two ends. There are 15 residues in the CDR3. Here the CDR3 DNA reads TGCGCCAGCAGCTTGTTGAACGGCGACACCGGGGAGCTGTTTTTT. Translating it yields CASSLLNGDTGELFF.

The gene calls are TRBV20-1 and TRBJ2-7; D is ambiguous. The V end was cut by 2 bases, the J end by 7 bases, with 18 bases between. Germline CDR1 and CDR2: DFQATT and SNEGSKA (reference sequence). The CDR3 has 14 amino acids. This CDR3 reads CSARTPQRRDEQYF. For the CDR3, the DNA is TGCAGTGCTAGAACCCCCCAAAGAAGGGATGAGCAGTACTTC.

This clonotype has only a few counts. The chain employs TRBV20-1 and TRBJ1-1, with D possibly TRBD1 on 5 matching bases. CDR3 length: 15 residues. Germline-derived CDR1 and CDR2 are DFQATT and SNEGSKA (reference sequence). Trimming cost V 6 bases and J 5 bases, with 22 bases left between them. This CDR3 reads CSAEGVRAPGTEAFF. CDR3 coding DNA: TGCAGTGCCGAAGGGGTCAGGGCCCCGGGGACTGAAGCTTTCTTT.

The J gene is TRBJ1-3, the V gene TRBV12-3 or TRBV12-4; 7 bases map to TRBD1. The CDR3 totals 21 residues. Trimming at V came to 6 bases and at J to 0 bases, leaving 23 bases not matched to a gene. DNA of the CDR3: TGTGCCAGCAGCTTCACATCGACAACGACAGGGAGAGTGGCCTCTGGAAACACCATATATTTT. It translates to CASSFTSTTTGRVASGNTIYF.

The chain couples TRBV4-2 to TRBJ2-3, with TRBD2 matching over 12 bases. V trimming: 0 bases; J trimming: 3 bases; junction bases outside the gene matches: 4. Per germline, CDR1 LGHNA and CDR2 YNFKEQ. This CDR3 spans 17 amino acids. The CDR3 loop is CASSQEVGTSGTDTQYF. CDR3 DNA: TGTGCCAGCAGCCAAGAAGTCGGGACTAGCGGGACAGATACGCAGTATTTT.

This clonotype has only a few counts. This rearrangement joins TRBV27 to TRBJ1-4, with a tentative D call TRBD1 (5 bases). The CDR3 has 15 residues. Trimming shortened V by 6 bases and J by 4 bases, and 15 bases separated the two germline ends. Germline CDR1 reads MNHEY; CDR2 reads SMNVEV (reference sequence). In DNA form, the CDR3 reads TGTGCCAGCAGCCGCATCAGGGCGGTTAATGAAAAACTGTTTTTT. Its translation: CASSRIRAVNEKLFF.

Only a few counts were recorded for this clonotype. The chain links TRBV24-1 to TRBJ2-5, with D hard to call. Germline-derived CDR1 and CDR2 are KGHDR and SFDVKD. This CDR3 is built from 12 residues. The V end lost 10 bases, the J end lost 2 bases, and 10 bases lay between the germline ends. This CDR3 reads CATKGSQETQYF. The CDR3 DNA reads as TGTGCCACGAAGGGCAGTCAAGAGACCCAGTACTTC.

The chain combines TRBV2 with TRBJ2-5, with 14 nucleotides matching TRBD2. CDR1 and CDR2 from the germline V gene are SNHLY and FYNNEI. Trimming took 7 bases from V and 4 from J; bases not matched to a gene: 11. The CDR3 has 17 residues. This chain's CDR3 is CASKRTRTSGGPETQYF. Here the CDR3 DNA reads TGTGCCAGCAAGAGGACACGGACTAGCGGGGGGCCAGAGACCCAGTACTTC.

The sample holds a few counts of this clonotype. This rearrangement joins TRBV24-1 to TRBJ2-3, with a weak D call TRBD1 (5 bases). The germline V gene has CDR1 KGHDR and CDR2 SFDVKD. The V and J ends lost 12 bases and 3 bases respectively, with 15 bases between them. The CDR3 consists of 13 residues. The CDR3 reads CASALQGTDTQYF. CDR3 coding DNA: TGTGCCTCGGCCCTCCAGGGTACAGATACGCAGTATTTT.

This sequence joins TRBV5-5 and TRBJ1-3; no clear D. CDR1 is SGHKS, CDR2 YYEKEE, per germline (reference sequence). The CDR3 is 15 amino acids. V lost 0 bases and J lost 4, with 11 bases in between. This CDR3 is CASSLGAGTGNTIYF. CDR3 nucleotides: TGTGCCAGCAGCTTGGGGGCAGGAACAGGAAACACCATATATTTT.

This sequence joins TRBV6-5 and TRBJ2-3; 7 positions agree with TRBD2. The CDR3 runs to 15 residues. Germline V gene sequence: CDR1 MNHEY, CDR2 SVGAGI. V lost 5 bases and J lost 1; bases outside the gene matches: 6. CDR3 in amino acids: CASSGGGVGTDTQYF. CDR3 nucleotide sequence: TGTGCCAGCAGTGGGGGGGGTGTGGGCACAGATACGCAGTATTTT.